Sequencing of this T cell receptor beta chain was carried out in a study of cytomegalovirus exposure and HLA in healthy donors. With 4 bases removed from V and 4 bases from J, the gap between germline ends came to 13 bases. The V gene's germline CDR1 is MNHEY and CDR2 SMNVEV (reference sequence). This CDR3 has 14 amino acids. The PCR used 60 Vbeta and 13 Jbeta primers. Here immunoSEQ multiplex PCR was the method, and the copy in TCRdb shows in-frame clones only, minus some. This sample carries 160,000 or so clones, approximately 78% of them seen once, and the ten largest clones take 7.5% to 9%. The V and J genes are TRBV27 and TRBJ1-1; D gene uncertain. This TCR came from a male donor in good health and CMV-seropositive. Sequenced material: PBMCs. CDR3 nucleotides: TGTGCCAGCAGTTCCTTTGGGAGGGCCACTGAAGCTTTCTTT. Encoded protein: CASSSFGRATEAFF.